The source of this TCR beta chain is a study of blood T cell repertoires in COVID-19. Study-level background: Samples came from the United States, Italy and Spain, spanning acute and convalescent COVID-19.

Assay: immunoSEQ multiplex PCR; the TCRdb copy retains only in-frame clones and omits some. This sample has 250,000 to 400,000 clones; around 88% occur once, and the top ten carry about 1.5%. Germline CDR1 is SNHLY and CDR2 is FYNNEI. The V gene lost 2 bases and the J gene lost 9 bases, with 14 bases spanning the gap. This CDR3 has 15 amino acids. Specimen: peripheral blood. The chain uses TRBV2 and TRBJ1-6, with D hard to call. This receptor was obtained from a woman aged 25-40 years with COVID-19, enrolled during active disease. CDR3 DNA: TGTGCCAGCAGTGAAATAACCCTACTCCTTTCACCCCTCCACTTT. Its protein product is CASSEITLLLSPLHF.